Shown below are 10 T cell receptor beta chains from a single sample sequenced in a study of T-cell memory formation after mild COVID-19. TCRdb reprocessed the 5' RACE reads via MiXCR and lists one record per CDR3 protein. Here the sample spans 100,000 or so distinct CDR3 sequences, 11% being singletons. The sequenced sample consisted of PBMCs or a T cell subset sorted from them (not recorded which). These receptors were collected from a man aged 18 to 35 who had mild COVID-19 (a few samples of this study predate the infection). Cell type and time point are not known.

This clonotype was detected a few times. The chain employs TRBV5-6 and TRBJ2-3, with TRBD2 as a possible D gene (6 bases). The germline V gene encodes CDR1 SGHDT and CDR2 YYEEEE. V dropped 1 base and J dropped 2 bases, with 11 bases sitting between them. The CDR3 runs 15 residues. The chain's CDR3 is CASSLTSLLTDTQYF. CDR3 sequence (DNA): TGTGCCAGCAGCTTGACTAGCCTGCTCACAGATACGCAGTATTTT.

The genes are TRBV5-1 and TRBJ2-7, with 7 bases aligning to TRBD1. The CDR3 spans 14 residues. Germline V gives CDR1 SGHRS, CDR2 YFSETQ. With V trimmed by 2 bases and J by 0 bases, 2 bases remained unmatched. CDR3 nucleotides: TGCGCCAGCAGCTTAGGGACAGACTCCTACGAGCAGTACTTC. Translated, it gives CASSLGTDSYEQYF.

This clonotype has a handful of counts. CDR3 amino acids: CASSFLGFSANEQFF. The CDR3 DNA reads TGCGCCAGCAGCTTTCTAGGGTTCTCGGCCAATGAGCAGTTCTTC. The V and J genes are TRBV5-1 and TRBJ2-1; D gene uncertain. CDR1 and CDR2 (germline): SGHRS, YFSETQ. The CDR3 sequence is 15 residues long. V was cut by 2 bases and J by 6 bases, with 15 bases left in between.

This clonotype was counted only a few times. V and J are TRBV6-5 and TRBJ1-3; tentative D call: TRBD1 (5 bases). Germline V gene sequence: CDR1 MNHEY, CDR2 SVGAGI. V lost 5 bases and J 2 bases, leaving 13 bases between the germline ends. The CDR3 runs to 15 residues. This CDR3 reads CASSERQNTGNTIYF. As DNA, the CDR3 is TGTGCCAGCAGTGAGCGACAGAACACTGGAAACACCATATATTTT.

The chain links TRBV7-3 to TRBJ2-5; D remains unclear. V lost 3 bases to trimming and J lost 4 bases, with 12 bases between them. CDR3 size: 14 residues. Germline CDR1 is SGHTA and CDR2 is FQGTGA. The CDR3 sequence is CASSFRSNRETQYF. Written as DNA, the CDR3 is TGTGCCAGCAGCTTCCGCTCCAATCGAGAGACCCAGTACTTC.

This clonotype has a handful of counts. CDR3 region: CASSLSIRNEQFF. In DNA, the CDR3 is TGTGCCAGCAGTTTGTCTATAAGAAATGAGCAGTTCTTC. The chain is built from TRBV12-3 or TRBV12-4 and TRBJ2-1; D not certain. V lost 3 bases, J lost 7 bases, and 10 bases lay in between. CDR3 size: 13 residues.

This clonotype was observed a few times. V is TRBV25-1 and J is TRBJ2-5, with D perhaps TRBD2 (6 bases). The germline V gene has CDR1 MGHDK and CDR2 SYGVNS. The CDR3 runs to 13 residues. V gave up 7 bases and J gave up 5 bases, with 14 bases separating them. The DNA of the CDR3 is TGTGCCAGCACTGAGCGGGCTCGGGAGACCCAGTACTTC. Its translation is CASTERARETQYF.

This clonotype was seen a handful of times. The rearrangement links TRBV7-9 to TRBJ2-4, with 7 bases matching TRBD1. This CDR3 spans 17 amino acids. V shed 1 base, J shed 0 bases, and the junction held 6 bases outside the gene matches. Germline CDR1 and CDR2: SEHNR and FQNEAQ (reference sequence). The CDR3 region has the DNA TGTGCCAGCAGCTTAGTTGGGACAGATCTAGCCAAAAACATTCAGTACTTC. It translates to CASSLVGTDLAKNIQYF.

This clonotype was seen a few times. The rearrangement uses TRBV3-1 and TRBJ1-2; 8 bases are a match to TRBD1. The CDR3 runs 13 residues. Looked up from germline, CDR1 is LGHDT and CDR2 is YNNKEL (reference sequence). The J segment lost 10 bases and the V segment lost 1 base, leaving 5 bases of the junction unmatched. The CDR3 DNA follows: TGTGCCAGCAGCCAAGGGGACAGGCTTGACTACACCTTC. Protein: CASSQGDRLDYTF.

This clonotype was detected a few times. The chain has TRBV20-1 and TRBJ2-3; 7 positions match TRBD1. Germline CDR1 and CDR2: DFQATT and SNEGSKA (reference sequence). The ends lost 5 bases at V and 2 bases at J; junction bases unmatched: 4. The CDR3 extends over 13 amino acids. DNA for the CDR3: TGCAGTGCTGTACAGGGGAACACAGATACGCAGTATTTT. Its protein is CSAVQGNTDTQYF.